This TCR beta chain was sequenced during a study of response to subunit inactivated influenza vaccine. Whole-study results and caveats: A suggestion made by the authors is that each seasonal influenza vaccination recruits few new T cells.

TCRdb redid the calling of the RT-PCR reads with MiXCR, one entry per CDR3 protein. The sample records some 480,000 distinct CDR3 sequences, roughly 11% being singletons. This clonotype has at least ten counts. Its antigen is unknown. From germline, CDR1 is DFQATT and CDR2 SNEGSKA (reference sequence). This CDR3 is 13 amino acids long. The sample was PBMCs from blood, taken roughly 48 days after vaccination. V and J are TRBV20-1 and TRBJ1-1; TRBD1 is a possible D gene (6 bases). The sequence was collected from a man between 45 and 60 years old who received an inactivated influenza vaccine. Here the CDR3 DNA reads TGCAGAGGGTCGGGACAAATGAACACTGAAGCTTTCTTT. Amino acids: CRGSGQMNTEAFF.